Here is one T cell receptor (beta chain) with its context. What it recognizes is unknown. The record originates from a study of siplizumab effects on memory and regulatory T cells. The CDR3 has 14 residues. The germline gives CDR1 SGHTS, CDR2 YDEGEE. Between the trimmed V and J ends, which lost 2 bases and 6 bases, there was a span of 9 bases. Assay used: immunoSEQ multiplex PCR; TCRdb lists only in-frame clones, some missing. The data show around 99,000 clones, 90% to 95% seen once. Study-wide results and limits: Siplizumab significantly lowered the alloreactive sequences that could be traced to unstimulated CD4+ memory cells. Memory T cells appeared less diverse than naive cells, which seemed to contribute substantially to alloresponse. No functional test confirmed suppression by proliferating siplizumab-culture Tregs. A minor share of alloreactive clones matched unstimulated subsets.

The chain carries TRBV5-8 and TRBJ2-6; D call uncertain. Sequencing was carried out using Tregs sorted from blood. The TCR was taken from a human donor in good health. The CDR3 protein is CASSFEVKANVLTF. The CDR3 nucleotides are TGTGCCAGCAGCTTCGAGGTCAAGGCCAACGTCCTGACTTTC.